This T cell receptor (beta chain) originates from a study of cytomegalovirus exposure and HLA in healthy donors. The study, taken as a whole, reports: Associated with cytomegalovirus, according to the listing, were 150 to 200 TCR beta chains. According to reports, the classifier identified cytomegalovirus status with high specificity and sensitivity.

Worth noting for this clone: Its antigen is undetermined.

The length of the CDR3 is 14 residues. V lost 4 bases and J lost 7, with 14 bases in between. The germline V gene encodes CDR1 SGHDT and CDR2 YYEEEE. Assay used: immunoSEQ multiplex PCR; TCRdb lists only in-frame clones, some missing. The sample shows under 110,000 clones, around 90% of them seen only once. Source material: PBMCs. This clonotype originated in a woman in her late teens or twenties in good health and CMV-seropositive. The chain links TRBV5-6 to TRBJ1-4; no clear D gene. The CDR3 bases are TGTGCCAGCAGCCAAGACACCCGGCCTGAAAAACTGTTTTTT. Translating gives CASSQDTRPEKLFF. The full variable domain, in which reference TRBV5-6 and TRBJ1-4 provide the parts outside the CDR3, is DAGVTQSPTHLIKTRGQQVTLRCSPKSGHDTVSWYQQALGQGPQFIFQYYEEEERQRGNFPDRFSGHQFPNYSSELNVNALLLGDSALYLCASSQDTRPEKLFFGSGTQLSVL.